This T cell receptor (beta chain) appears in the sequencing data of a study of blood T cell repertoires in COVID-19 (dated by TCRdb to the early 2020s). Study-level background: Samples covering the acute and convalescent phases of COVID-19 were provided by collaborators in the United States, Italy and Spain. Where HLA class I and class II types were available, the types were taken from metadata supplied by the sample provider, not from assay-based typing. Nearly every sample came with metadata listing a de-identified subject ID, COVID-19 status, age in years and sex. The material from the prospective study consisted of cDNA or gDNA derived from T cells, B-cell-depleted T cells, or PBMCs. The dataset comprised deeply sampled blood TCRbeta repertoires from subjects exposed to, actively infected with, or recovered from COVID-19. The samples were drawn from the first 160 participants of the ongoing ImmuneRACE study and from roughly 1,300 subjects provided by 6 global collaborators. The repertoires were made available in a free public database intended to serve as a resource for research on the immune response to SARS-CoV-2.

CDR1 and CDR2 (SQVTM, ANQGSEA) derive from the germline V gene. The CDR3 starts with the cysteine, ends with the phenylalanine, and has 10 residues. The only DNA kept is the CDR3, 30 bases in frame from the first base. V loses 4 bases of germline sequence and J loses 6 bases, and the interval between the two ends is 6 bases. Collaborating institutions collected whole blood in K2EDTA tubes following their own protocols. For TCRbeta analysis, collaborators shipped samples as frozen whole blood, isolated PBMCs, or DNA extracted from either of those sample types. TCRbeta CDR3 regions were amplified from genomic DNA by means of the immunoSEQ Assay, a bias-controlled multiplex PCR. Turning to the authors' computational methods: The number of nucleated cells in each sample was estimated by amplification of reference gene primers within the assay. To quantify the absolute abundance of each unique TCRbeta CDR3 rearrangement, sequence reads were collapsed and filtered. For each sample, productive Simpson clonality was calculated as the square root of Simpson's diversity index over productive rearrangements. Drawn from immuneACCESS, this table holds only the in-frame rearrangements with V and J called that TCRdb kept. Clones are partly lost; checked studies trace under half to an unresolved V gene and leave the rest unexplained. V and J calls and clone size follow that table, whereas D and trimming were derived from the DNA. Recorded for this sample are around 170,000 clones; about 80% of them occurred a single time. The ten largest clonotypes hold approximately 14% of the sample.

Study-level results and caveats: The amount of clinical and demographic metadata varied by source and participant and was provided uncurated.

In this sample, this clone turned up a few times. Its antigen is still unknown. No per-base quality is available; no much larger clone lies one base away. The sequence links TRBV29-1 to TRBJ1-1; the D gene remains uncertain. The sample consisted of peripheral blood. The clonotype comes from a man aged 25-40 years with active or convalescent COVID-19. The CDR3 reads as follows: CSVVAAEAFF. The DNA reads TGCAGCGTTGTGGCGGCTGAAGCTTTCTTT.